This TCR beta chain comes out of a study of blood T cells in healthy people across ages. The wider study: Template switching recovered approximately one barcoded beta molecule for every two T cells. Notes on the study in general: When set beside aged donors, long-lived donors presented more naive CD4+ cells and higher diversity.

This clonotype has only a few counts. Its antigen is as yet unknown. A second 7 to 11 cycle PCR used barcoded and J-beta primers. TCRdb redid the calling of the 5' RACE reads with MiXCR, one entry per CDR3 protein. The sample carries over a million distinct CDR3 sequences, about 45% recorded once. The V gene end was trimmed by 3 bases and the J gene end by 3 bases; junction bases not matched to a gene: 5. Germline values: CDR1 DFQATT, CDR2 SNEGSKA (reference sequence). CDR3 length: 15 amino acids. There were healthy Caucasian individuals from Russia, aged about 6 to 95, serving as donors. This sequence joins TRBV20-1 and TRBJ2-1, with 10 bases matching TRBD2. The sample was blood. The origin of this receptor is a woman in her late teens or twenties in good health. Written as DNA, the CDR3 is TGCAGTGCTAGGCCCGGGACTAGCGTCTACAATGAGCAGTTCTTC. Translated, it gives CSARPGTSVYNEQFF.